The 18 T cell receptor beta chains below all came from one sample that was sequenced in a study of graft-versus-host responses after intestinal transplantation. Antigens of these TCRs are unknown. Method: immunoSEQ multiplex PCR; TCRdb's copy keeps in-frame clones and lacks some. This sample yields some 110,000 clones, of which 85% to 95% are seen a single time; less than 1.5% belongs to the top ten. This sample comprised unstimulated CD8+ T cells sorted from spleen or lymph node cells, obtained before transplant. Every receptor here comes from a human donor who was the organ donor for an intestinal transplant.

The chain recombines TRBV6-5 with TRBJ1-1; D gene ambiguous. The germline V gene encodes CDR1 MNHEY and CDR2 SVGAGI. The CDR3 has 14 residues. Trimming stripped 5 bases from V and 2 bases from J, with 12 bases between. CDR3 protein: CASSELRGNTEAFF. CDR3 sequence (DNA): TGTGCCAGCAGTGAACTTCGGGGAAACACTGAAGCTTTCTTT.

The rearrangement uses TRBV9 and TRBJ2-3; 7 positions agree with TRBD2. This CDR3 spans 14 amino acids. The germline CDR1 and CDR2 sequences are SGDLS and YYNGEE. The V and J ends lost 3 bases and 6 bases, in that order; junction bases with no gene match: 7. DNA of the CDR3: TGTGCCAGCAGCGCGAGCGGGGCCCCGGATACGCAGTATTTT. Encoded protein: CASSASGAPDTQYF.

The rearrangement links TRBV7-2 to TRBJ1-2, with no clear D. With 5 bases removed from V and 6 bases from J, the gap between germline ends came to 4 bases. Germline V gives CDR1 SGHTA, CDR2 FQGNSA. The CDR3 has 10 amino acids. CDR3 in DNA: TGTGCCAGCAGCCTTGATGGCTACACCTTC. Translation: CASSLDGYTF.

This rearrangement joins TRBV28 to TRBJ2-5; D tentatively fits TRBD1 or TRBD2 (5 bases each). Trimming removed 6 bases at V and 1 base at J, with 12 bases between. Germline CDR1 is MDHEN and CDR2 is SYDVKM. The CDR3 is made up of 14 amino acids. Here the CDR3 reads CASSPRGVQETQYF. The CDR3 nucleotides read TGTGCCAGCAGCCCTAGAGGGGTCCAAGAGACCCAGTACTTC.

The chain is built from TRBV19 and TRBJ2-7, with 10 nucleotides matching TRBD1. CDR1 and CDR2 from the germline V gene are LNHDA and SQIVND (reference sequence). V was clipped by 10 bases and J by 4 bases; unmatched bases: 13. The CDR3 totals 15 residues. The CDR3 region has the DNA TGTGCCACCTCCCCCGGACAGGGGGGACTTTACGAGCAGTACTTC. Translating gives CATSPGQGGLYEQYF.

CDR3 DNA sequence: TGTGCCATCAGTGAGGGGAGGGAGGGGGACGAGCAGTACTTC. This sequence encodes CAISEGREGDEQYF. The chain combines TRBV10-3 with TRBJ2-7; maybe TRBD2 (7 bases). CDR1 and CDR2 (germline): ENHRY, SYGVKD. V lost 2 bases and J 5 bases, leaving 13 bases between the germline ends. CDR3 length equals 14 residues.

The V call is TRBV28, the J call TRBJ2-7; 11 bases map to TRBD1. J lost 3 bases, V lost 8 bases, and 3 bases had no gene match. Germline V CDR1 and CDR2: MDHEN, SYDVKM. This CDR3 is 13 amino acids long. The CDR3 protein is CASGGTGGYEQYF. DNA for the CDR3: TGTGCCAGCGGCGGGACAGGGGGCTACGAGCAGTACTTC. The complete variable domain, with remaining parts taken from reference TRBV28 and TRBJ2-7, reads DVKVTQSSRYLVKRTGEKVFLECVQDMDHENMFWYRQDPGLGLRLIYFSYDVKMKEKGDIPEGYSVSREKKERFSLILESASTNQTSMYLCASGGTGGYEQYFGPGTRLTVT.

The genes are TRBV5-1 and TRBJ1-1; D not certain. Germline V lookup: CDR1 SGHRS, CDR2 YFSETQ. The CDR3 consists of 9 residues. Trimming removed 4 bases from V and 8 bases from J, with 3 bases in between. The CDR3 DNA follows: TGCGCCAGCAGCGGAGAAGCTTTCTTT. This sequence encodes CASSGEAFF.

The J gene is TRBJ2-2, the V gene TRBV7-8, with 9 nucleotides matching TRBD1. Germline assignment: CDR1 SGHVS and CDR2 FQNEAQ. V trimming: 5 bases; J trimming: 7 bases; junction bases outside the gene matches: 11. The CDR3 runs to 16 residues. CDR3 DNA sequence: TGTGCCAGCAGCCCCCGGGACAGGGAAATTCGCGGGGAGCTGTTTTTT. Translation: CASSPRDREIRGELFF. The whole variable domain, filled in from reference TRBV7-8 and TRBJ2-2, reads GAGVSQSPRYKVAKRGQDVALRCDPISGHVSLFWYQQALGQGPEFLTYFQNEAQLDKSGLPSDRFFAERPEGSVSTLKIQRTQQEDSAVYLCASSPRDREIRGELFFGEGSRLTVL.

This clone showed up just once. This CDR3 is CASSPPLHTEAFF. CDR3 coding DNA: TGTGCCAGCAGCCCCCCACTTCACACTGAAGCTTTCTTT. The rearrangement joins TRBV13 to TRBJ1-1, with unresolved D. V gave up 5 bases and J gave up 3 bases, with 10 bases separating them. CDR1 PRHDT and CDR2 FYEKMQ come from the germline V gene (reference sequence). The CDR3 runs 13 residues.

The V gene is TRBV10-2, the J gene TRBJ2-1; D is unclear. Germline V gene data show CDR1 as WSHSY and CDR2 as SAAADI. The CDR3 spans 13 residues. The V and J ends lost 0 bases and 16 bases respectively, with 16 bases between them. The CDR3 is CASSESIWQRSFF. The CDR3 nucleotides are TGCGCCAGCAGTGAGTCAATTTGGCAGAGGAGTTTCTTC.

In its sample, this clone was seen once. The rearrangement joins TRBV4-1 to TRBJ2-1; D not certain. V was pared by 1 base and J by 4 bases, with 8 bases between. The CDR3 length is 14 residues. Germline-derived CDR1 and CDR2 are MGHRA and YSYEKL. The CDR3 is CASSQGVAYNEQFF. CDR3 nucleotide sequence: TGCGCCAGCAGCCAAGGGGTGGCATACAATGAGCAGTTCTTC.

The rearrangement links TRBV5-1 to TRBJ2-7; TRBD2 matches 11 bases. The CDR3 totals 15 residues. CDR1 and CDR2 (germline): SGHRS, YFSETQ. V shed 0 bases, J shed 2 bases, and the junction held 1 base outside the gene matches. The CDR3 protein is CASSLDSGRAYEQYF. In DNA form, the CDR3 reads TGCGCCAGCAGCTTGGATAGCGGGAGGGCCTACGAGCAGTACTTC.

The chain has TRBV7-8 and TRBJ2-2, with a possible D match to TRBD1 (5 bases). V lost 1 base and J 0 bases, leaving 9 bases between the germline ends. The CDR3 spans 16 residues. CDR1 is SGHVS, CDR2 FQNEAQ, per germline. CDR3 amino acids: CASSLEARANTGELFF. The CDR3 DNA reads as TGTGCCAGCAGCTTAGAGGCCAGGGCGAACACCGGGGAGCTGTTTTTT.

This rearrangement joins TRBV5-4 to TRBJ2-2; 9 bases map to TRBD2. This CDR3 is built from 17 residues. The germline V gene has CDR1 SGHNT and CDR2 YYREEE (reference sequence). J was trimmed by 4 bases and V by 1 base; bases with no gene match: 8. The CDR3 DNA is TGTGCCAGCAGCTTGACGGGCCTAGCGGGACCCACCGGGGAGCTGTTTTTT. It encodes CASSLTGLAGPTGELFF.

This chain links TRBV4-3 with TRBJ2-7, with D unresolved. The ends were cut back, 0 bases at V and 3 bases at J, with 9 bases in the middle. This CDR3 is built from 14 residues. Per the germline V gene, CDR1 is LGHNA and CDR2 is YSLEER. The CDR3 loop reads CASSQDRDFYEQYF. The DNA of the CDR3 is TGCGCCAGCAGCCAAGATCGAGACTTCTACGAGCAGTACTTC.

The CDR3 loop reads CASSFGQGGYEQYF. CDR3 bases: TGTGCCAGCAGCTTTGGTCAGGGCGGATACGAGCAGTACTTC. The chain recombines TRBV5-5 with TRBJ2-7, with a tentative D call TRBD1 (5 bases). This CDR3 spans 14 amino acids. Germline assignment: CDR1 SGHKS and CDR2 YYEKEE (reference sequence). V was pared by 2 bases and J by 4 bases, with 13 bases between.

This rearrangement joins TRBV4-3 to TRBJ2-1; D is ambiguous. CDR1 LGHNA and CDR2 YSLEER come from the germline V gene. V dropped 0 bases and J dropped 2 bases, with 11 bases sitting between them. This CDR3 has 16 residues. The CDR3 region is CASSQDRVAAYNEQFF. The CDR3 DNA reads TGCGCCAGCAGCCAAGACCGGGTTGCGGCCTACAATGAGCAGTTCTTC.